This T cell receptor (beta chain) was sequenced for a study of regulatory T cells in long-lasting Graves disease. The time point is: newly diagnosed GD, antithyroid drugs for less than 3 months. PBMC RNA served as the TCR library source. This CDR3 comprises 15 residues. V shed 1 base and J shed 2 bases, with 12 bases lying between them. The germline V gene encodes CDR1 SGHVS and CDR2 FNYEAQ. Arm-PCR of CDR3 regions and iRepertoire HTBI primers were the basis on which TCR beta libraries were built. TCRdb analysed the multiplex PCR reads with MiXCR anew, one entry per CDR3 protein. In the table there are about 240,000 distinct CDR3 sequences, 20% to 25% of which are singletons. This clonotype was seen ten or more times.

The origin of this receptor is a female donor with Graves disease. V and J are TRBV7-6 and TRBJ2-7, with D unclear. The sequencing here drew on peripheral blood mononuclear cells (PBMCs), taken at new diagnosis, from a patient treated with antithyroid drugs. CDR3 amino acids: CASSLEYSSTYEQYF. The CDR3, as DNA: TGTGCCAGCAGCTTAGAGTACAGTTCGACCTACGAGCAGTACTTC.